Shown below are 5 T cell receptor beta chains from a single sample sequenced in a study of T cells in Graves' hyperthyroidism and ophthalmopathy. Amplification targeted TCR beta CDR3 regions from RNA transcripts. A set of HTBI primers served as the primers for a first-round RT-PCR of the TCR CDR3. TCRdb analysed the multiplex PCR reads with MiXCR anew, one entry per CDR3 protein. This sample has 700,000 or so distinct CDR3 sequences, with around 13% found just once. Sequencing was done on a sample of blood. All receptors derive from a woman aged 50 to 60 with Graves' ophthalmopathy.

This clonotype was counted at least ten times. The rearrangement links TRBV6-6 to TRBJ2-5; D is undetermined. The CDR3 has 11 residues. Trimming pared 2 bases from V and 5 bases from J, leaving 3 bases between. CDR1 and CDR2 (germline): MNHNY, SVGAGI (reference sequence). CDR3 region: CASSYMETQYF. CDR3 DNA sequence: TGTGCCAGCAGTTACATGGAGACCCAGTACTTC.

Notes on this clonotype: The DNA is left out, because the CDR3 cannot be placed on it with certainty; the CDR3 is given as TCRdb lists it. This CDR3 reads CASSFYICSATIAGAYEQYF. The chain carries TRBV7-9 and TRBJ2-7; the DNA was not used to check the table's D call, TRBD2. The germline gives CDR1 SEHNR, CDR2 FQNEAQ (reference sequence). The CDR3 is 20 residues long, counting both termini.

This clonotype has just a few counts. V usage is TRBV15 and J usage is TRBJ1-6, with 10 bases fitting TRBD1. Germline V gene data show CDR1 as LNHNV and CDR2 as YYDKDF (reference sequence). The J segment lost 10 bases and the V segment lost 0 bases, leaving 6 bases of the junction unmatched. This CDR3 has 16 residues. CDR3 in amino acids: CATSRDWGQGNSPLHF. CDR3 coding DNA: TGTGCCACCAGCAGAGATTGGGGACAGGGGAACTCACCCCTCCACTTT. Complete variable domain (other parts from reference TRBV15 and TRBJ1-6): DAMVIQNPRYQVTQFGKPVTLSCSQTLNHNVMYWYQQKSSQAPKLLFHYYDKDFNNEADTPDNFQSRRPNTSFCFLDIRSPGLGDTAMYLCATSRDWGQGNSPLHFGNGTRLTVT.

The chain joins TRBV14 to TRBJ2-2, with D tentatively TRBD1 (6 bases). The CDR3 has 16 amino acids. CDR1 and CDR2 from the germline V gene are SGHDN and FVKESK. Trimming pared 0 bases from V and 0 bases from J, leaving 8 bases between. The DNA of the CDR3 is TGTGCCAGCAGCCAAGAAAGGACAGCGAACACCGGGGAGCTGTTTTTT. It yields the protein CASSQERTANTGELFF.

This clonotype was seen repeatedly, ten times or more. CDR3 residues: CASEGGKFGEQYF. In DNA form, the CDR3 reads TGTGCCAGCGAAGGGGGAAAATTCGGGGAGCAGTACTTC. The rearrangement links TRBV7-8 to TRBJ2-7, with a weak D call TRBD1 (6 bases). CDR1 is SGHVS, CDR2 FQNEAQ, per germline. The germline V and J ends were trimmed by 8 bases and 7 bases, with 18 bases remaining between them. The CDR3 is 13 residues long. The full variable domain, rest sourced from reference TRBV7-8 and TRBJ2-7, is GAGVSQSPRYKVAKRGQDVALRCDPISGHVSLFWYQQALGQGPEFLTYFQNEAQLDKSGLPSDRFFAERPEGSVSTLKIQRTQQEDSAVYLCASEGGKFGEQYFGPGTRLTVT.